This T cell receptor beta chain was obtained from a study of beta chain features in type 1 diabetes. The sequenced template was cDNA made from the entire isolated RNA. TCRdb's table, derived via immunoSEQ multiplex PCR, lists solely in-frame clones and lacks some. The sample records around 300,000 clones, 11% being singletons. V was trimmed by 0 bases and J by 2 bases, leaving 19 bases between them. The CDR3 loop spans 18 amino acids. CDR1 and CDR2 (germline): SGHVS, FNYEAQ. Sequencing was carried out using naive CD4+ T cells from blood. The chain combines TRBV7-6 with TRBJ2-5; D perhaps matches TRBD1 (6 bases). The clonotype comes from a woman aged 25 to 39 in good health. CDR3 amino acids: CASSLALLGGMGQETQYF. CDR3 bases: TGTGCCAGCAGCTTAGCCCTATTAGGGGGAATGGGGCAAGAGACCCAGTACTTC. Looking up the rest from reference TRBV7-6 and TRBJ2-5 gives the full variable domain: GAGVSQSPRYKVTKRGQDVALRCDPISGHVSLYWYRQALGQGPEFLTYFNYEAQQDKSGLPNDRFSAERPEGSISTLTIQRTEQRDSAMYRCASSLALLGGMGQETQYFGPGTRLLVL.